This TCR beta chain appears in the sequencing data of a study of PD-1 blockade in classical Hodgkin lymphoma. Each of the patients experienced relapse following autologous stem cell transplantation, and their brentuximab vedotin exposure differed. Clones were read by immunoSEQ multiplex PCR, and TCRdb kept only the in-frame ones, dropping some. This table has about 110,000 clones, roughly 87% appearing once. Germline V lookup: CDR1 LNHNV, CDR2 YYDKDF (reference sequence). The length of the CDR3 is 14 residues. This receptor was obtained from a human donor with classical Hodgkin lymphoma. Material: peripheral blood mononuclear cells (PBMCs), obtained before the second cycle of nivolumab. The V call is TRBV15, the J call TRBJ2-5, with TRBD1 identical over 10 bases. The J call is in doubt because the DNA end fits TRBJ2-7 better. The CDR3 region is CATSSGQGEYEQYF. CDR3 DNA: TGTGCCACCAGCAGCGGACAGGGGGAGTACGAGCAGTACTTC.